One T cell receptor (beta chain) is described in this entry. Its antigen remains unidentified. This sample was included in a study of long-term antiretroviral therapy in people with HIV. Points from the study as a whole: Regardless of time point, clones expanded before ART dominated the repertoire.

immunoSEQ v3.0 was run at survey level. Repertoires were generated with immunoSEQ multiplex PCR, while TCRdb's copy carries only in-frame clones and drops some. The table has about 27,000 clones, approximately 79% seen once. Sequenced material: unsorted PBMCs, taken 2.1 years after starting antiretroviral therapy. The origin of this receptor is a man in his thirties or forties with HIV.

The chain's CDR3 is CASSPSGSSYNEQFF. The CDR3 coding sequence is TGTGCCAGCAGCCCCAGCGGTAGCTCCTACAATGAGCAGTTCTTC. The chain uses TRBV7-6 and TRBJ2-1; TRBD2 might be the D (5 bases). CDR3 length: 15 residues. V was shortened by 5 bases and J by 0 bases, with 11 bases between the two germline ends. Per germline, CDR1 SGHVS and CDR2 FNYEAQ.